These T cell receptor beta chains were read from a single sample in a study of cytomegalovirus exposure and HLA in healthy donors. Method: immunoSEQ multiplex PCR; TCRdb's copy keeps in-frame clones and lacks some. The sample includes fewer than 55,000 clones, roughly 72% of them seen just once. Sequencing was performed on PBMCs. These receptors were obtained from a woman aged 45-60 years in good health and CMV-seropositive. CDR3s include the opening cysteine and the closing phenylalanine or tryptophan. D genes are given only for firm matches. Clone size is given for some rows only: seen once, a few or many times, or a class if the clone is expanded.

clone_size	v_call	cdr3_length	j_call	d_call	cdr3_nt	cdr3_aa
-	TRBV10-3	18	TRBJ1-3	-	TGTGCCATCAGCCCCCTTAGTAGGAGGCAAGGATCTGGAAACACCATATATTTT	CAISPLSRRQGSGNTIYF
-	TRBV6-5	14	TRBJ1-6	-	TGTGCCAGCAGTTACGCGATTCTAAATTCACCCCTCCACTTT	CASSYAILNSPLHF
-	TRBV5-1	12	TRBJ2-1	-	TGCGCCAGCTCCCCCGGCGGGCATGAGCAGTTCTTC	CASSPGGHEQFF
-	TRBV11-1	15	TRBJ1-3	-	TGTGCCAGCAGCTCCGGGGAGGCACGAGGGCAAGCCATATATTTT	CASSSGEARGQAIYF
-	TRBV27	16	TRBJ2-3	TRBD2	TGTGCCAGCAGTTCCCTTAGCGGGAGAAGCACAGATACGCAGTATTTT	CASSSLSGRSTDTQYF
-	TRBV11-2	16	TRBJ2-1	TRBD2	TGTGCCAGCAGCCCGTCCCCAGCGGGGGGTTACAATGAGCAGTTCTTC	CASSPSPAGGYNEQFF
-	TRBV20-1	11	TRBJ2-7	-	TGCAGCGGAGACAGGTCCCACGAGCAGTACTTC	CSGDRSHEQYF
-	TRBV19	15	TRBJ2-7	-	TGTGCCAGTAGTAGGGCGCCGGGGGAGAACTACGAGCAGTACTTC	CASSRAPGENYEQYF
-	TRBV9	15	TRBJ2-3	-	TGTGCCAGCAGCGTTGGGCGGAGGTTCACAGATACGCAGTATTTT	CASSVGRRFTDTQYF
once	TRBV7-9	14	TRBJ2-5	TRBD1	TGTGCCAGCAGCTTAAGACAGGGCCAAGAGACCCAGTACTTC	CASSLRQGQETQYF
few	TRBV15	11	TRBJ2-5	-	TGTGCCACCAGCAGAGCGGAGACCCAGTACTTC	CATSRAETQYF
-	TRBV28	14	TRBJ2-7	TRBD2	TGTGCCAGCAGTTCCAACGGGAGGAGGGACGAGCAGTACTTC	CASSSNGRRDEQYF
few	TRBV27	14	TRBJ2-3	-	TGTGCCAGCAGGGAGGTCTCGGGCACAGATACGCAGTATTTT	CASREVSGTDTQYF
-	TRBV7-2	15	TRBJ2-5	TRBD2	TGTGCCAGCAGATCCCTACTAGCGACCCAAGAGACCCAGTACTTC	CASRSLLATQETQYF
-	TRBV7-9	13	TRBJ2-7	-	TGTGCCAGCAGCTTATTTCCTAGGGAGGAGCAGTATTTC	CASSLFPREEQYF